What follows are 3 T cell receptor beta chains derived from one specimen sequenced in a study of vaccination effects on CD4 cells after COVID-19. TCRdb's table, derived via immunoSEQ multiplex PCR, lists solely in-frame clones and lacks some. The profile shows around 27,000 clones, less than 75% of them singletons. After less than twelve days in culture, the CD4+ T cells were isolated. The antigens for these receptors are not known. The sample here was CD4+ T cells from PBMCs cultured without peptide, taken before COVID-19 vaccination. These receptors were taken from a human donor who received a COVID-19 vaccine.

The chain combines TRBV3-1 (or the pseudogene TRBV3-2) with TRBJ2-5; a weak D match, TRBD1 (6 bases). The CDR3 is 14 amino acids. V dropped 5 bases and J dropped 2 bases, with 12 bases sitting between them. CDR1 is LGHDT, CDR2 YNNKEL, per germline (reference sequence). CDR3 sequence reads: CASSFFGQQETQYF. The CDR3 nucleotides read TGTGCCAGCAGCTTTTTCGGACAGCAAGAGACCCAGTACTTC.

The CDR3 nucleotides read TGTGCCAGTAGGAAGGGACTCCCGGGGACCGGGGAGCTGTTTTTT. Protein sequence: CASRKGLPGTGELFF. The J gene is TRBJ2-2, the V gene TRBV19; tentative D call: TRBD2 (6 bases). Germline V gives CDR1 LNHDA, CDR2 SQIVND (reference sequence). V was pared by 6 bases and J by 5 bases, with 16 bases between. The CDR3 loop spans 15 amino acids. Together with reference TRBV19 and TRBJ2-2, the CDR3 gives the full variable domain: DGGITQSPKYLFRKEGQNVTLSCEQNLNHDAMYWYRQDPGQGLRLIYYSQIVNDFQKGDIAEGYSVSREKKESFPLTVTSAQKNPTAFYLCASRKGLPGTGELFFGEGSRLTVL.

This clone was detected a few times. J is TRBJ1-3 and V is TRBV7-9; tentatively, D is TRBD1 (5 bases). Trimming left V 3 bases short and J 4 bases short, with 10 bases between. Germline V gene data show CDR1 as SEHNR and CDR2 as FQNEAQ (reference sequence). The CDR3 has 14 amino acids. The CDR3 DNA reads as TGTGCCAGCAGCTTTGGGGCAGCCGGAAACACCATATATTTT. This codes for CASSFGAAGNTIYF. The entire variable domain, with the rest obtained from reference TRBV7-9 and TRBJ1-3, is as follows: DTGVSQNPRHKITKRGQNVTFRCDPISEHNRLYWYRQTLGQGPEFLTYFQNEAQLEKSRLLSDRFSAERPKGSFSTLEIQRTEQGDSAMYLCASSFGAAGNTIYFGEGSWLTVV.